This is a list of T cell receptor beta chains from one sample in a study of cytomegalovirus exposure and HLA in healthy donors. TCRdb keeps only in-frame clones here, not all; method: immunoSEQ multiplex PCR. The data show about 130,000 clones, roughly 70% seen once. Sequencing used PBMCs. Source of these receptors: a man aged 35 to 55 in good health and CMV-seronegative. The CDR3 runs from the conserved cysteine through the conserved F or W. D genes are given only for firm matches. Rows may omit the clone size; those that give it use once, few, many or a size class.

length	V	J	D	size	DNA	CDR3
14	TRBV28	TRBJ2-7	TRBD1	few	TGTGCCAGCAGACCAGGGGGCGCCCTACGCGAGCAGTACTTC	CASRPGGALREQYF
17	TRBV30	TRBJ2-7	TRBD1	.	TGTGCCTGGAGTCCGCCCGAAGACAGGGGCCTCTCCTACGAGCAGTACTTC	CAWSPPEDRGLSYEQYF
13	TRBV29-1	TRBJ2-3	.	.	TGCAGCGTTGCGCGGGACAGCACAGATACGCAGTATTTT	CSVARDSTDTQYF
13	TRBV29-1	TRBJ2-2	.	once	TGCAGCGTCACAAGACTCAACACCGGGGAGCTGTTTTTT	CSVTRLNTGELFF
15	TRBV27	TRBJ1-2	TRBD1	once	TGTGCCAGCAGATGGGCAGGGGGCTTGGATTATGGCTACACCTTC	CASRWAGGLDYGYTF
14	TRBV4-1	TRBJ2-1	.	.	TGCGCCAGCAGCGGTGTGTTAGCCTACAATGAGCAGTTCTTC	CASSGVLAYNEQFF
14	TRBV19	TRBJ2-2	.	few	TGTGCCAGTAGGGAGGGGTTGAATACCGGGGAGCTGTTTTTT	CASREGLNTGELFF
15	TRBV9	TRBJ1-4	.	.	TGTGCCAGCAGCGTAGGGGGGCAGGGAGACGAAAAACTGTTTTTT	CASSVGGQGDEKLFF
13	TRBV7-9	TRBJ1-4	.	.	TGTGCCAGCAGCTTAATTAGAGATGAAAAACTGTTTTTT	CASSLIRDEKLFF
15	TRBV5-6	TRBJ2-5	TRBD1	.	TGTGCCAGCAGCCGAGGACAGGGGGTAATCGAGACCCAGTACTTC	CASSRGQGVIETQYF
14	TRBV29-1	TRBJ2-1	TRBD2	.	TGCAGCGTTGACGTAAGCGGGGGGGCCAATGAGCAGTTCTTC	CSVDVSGGANEQFF
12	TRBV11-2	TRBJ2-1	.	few	TGTGCCAGCAGCTTAACGACAGTAGAGCAGTTCTTC	CASSLTTVEQFF
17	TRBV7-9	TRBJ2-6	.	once	TGTGCCAGCAGCTTAGGCACTGGGAGCTCTGGGGCCAACGTCCTGACTTTC	CASSLGTGSSGANVLTF
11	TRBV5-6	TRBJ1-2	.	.	TGTGCCAGCAGCTTGGGTACAGGGAACACCTTC	CASSLGTGNTF
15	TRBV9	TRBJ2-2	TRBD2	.	TGTGCCAGCAGCCGGGGACTAGCGGGGGACGGGGAGCTGTTTTTT	CASSRGLAGDGELFF
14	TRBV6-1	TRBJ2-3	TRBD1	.	TGTGCCAGCATCCTGGGGCAGGGGGCAGATACGCAGTATTTT	CASILGQGADTQYF
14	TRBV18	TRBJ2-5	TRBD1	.	TGTGCCAGCTCATTTGACAGGGTGAAGGAGACCCAGTACTTC	CASSFDRVKETQYF